This T cell receptor beta chain was observed in a study of identical twins. General study points: Where out-of-frame alpha sequences were twin-shared, they showed excess low generation probability. Weaker excess twin sharing was seen among beta out-of-frame sequences. Modelling approaches yielded underestimates of out-of-frame TCR alpha sharing between monozygotic twins. Insertions were fewer in abundant cord blood beta clonotypes, whereas memory repertoires showed none of this pattern.

Germline CDR1 DFQATT, CDR2 SNEGSKA (reference sequence). This CDR3 is 16 amino acids long. V lost 1 base to trimming and J lost 11 bases, with 26 bases between them. TCRdb reprocessed the 5' RACE reads via MiXCR and lists one record per CDR3 protein. The sample gives 1.5 million to 2 million distinct CDR3 sequences, about 31% of which show up once; about 0.27% is in the top ten. Regarding this clonotype: Its antigen is not identified.

Sequenced material: cord blood. The chain combines TRBV20-1 with TRBJ2-5; D is tentatively TRBD1 or TRBD2 (5 bases each). The clonotype originates from a newborn girl in good health. The CDR3 sequence: CSARVGVGIVYNEQYF. The CDR3 DNA reads as TGCAGTGCTAGAGTGGGGGTCGGGATAGTCTACAATGAGCAGTACTTC.